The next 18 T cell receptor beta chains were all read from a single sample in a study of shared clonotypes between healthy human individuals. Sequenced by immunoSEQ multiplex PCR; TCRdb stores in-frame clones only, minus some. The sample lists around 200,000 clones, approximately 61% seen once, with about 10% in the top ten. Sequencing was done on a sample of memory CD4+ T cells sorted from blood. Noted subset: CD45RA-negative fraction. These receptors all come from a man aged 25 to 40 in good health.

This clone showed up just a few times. The CDR3 nucleotides read TGTGCCAGCAGTCCCGACAGGAACTATGGCTACACCTTC. It is translated as CASSPDRNYGYTF. This chain uses TRBV27 with TRBJ1-2; perhaps TRBD1 as D (6 bases). Trimming removed 5 bases at V and 2 bases at J, with 9 bases between. Germline assignment: CDR1 MNHEY and CDR2 SMNVEV (reference sequence). This CDR3 has 13 amino acids.

CDR3 sequence reads: CASSLSQPGELFF. The CDR3 nucleotides read TGTGCCAGCAGCTTATCCCAACCCGGGGAGCTGTTTTTT. This chain joins TRBV11-3 and TRBJ2-2; the D is unclear. This CDR3 spans 13 amino acids. The germline gives CDR1 SGHNT, CDR2 YENEEA. Between the trimmed V and J ends, which lost 2 bases and 6 bases, there was a span of 7 bases.

In nucleotides, the CDR3 is TGTGCCAGCAGCCCATCTGCCTCCGGGGAGCTGTTTTTT. It encodes CASSPSASGELFF. This sequence joins TRBV6-1 and TRBJ2-2; no reliable D call. V was clipped by 6 bases and J by 6 bases, with 11 bases between them. Germline V gene data show CDR1 as MNHNS and CDR2 as SASEGT. This CDR3 has 13 residues.

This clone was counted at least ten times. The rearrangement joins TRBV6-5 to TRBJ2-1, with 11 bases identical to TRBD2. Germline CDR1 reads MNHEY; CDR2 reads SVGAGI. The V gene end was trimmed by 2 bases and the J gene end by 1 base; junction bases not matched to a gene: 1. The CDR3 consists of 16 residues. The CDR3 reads CASSYRTSGSYNEQFF. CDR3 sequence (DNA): TGTGCCAGCAGTTACCGGACTAGCGGGTCCTACAATGAGCAGTTCTTC.

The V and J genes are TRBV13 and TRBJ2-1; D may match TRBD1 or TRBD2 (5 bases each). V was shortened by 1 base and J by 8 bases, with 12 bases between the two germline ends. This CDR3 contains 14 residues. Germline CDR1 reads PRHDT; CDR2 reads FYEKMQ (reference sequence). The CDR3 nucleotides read TGTGCCAGCAGCTTAGTGGCAGGGACCGATGAGCAGTTCTTC. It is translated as CASSLVAGTDEQFF.

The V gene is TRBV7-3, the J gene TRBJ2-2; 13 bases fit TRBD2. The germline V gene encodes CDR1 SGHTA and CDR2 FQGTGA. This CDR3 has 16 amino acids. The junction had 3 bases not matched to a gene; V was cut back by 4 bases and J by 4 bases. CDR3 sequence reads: CASSSTSGRATGELFF. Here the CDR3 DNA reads TGTGCCAGCAGCTCAACTAGCGGGAGGGCCACCGGGGAGCTGTTTTTT. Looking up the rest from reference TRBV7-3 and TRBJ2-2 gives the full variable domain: GAGVSQTPSNKVTEKGKYVELRCDPISGHTALYWYRQSLGQGPEFLIYFQGTGAADDSGLPNDRFFAVRPEGSVSTLKIQRTERGDSAVYLCASSSTSGRATGELFFGEGSRLTVL.

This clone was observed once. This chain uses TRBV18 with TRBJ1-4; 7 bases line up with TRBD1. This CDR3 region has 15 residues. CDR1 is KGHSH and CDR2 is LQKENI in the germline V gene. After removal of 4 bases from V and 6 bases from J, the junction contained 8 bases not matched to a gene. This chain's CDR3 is CASSLKGTAYEKLFF. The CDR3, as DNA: TGTGCCAGCTCACTCAAAGGGACAGCGTATGAAAAACTGTTTTTT.

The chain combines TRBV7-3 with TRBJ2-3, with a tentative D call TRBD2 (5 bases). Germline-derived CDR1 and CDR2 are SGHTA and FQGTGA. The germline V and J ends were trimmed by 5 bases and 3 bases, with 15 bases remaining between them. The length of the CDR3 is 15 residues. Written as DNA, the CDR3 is TGTGCCAGCAGCCTGAGAACTAGTTGGACAGATACGCAGTATTTT. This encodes CASSLRTSWTDTQYF.

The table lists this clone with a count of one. Here the CDR3 reads CASTWDRNTQYF. In nucleotides, the CDR3 is TGTGCCAGCACTTGGGACAGAAATACGCAGTATTTT. The chain employs TRBV7-2 and TRBJ2-3; 7 positions match TRBD1. Trimming removed 7 bases from V and 7 bases from J; junction bases left unmatched: 5. Germline V gene data show CDR1 as SGHTA and CDR2 as FQGNSA. The CDR3 has 12 residues.

As DNA, the CDR3 is TGTGCCAGCAGCTGGAGATGGGGGGAAGAGCAGCCCCAGCATTTT. Translated: CASSWRWGEEQPQHF. The gene calls are TRBV7-2 and TRBJ1-5, with a weak D call TRBD1 (5 bases). The CDR3 covers 15 residues. Between the trimmed V and J ends, which lost 4 bases and 7 bases, there was a span of 17 bases. The germline gives CDR1 SGHTA, CDR2 FQGNSA.

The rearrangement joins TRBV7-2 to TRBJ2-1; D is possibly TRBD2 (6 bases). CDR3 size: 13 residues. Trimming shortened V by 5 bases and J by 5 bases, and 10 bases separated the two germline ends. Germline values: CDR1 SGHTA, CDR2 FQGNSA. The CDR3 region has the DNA TGTGCCAGCAGCCTGACTAGTCACAATGAGCAGTTCTTC. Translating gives CASSLTSHNEQFF.

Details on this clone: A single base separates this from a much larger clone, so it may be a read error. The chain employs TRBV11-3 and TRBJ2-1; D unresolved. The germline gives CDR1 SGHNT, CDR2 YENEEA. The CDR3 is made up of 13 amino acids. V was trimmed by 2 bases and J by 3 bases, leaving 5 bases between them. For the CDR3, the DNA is TGTGCCAGCAGCTTACAGGTCTACAATGAGCAGTTCTTC. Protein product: CASSLQVYNEQFF.

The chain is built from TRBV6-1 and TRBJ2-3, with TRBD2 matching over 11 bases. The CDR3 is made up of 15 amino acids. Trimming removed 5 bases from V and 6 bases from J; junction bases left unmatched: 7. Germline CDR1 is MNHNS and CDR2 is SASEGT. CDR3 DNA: TGTGCCAGCAGTCTAGCGGGAGGCCGATACGATACGCAGTATTTT. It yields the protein CASSLAGGRYDTQYF.

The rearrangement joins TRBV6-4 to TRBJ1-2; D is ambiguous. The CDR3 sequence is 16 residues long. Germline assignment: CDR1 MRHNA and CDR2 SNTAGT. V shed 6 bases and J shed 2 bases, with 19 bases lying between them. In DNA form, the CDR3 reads TGTGCCAGCAGGCTCCCGGACGGCGATCCAAACTATGGCTACACCTTC. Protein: CASRLPDGDPNYGYTF.

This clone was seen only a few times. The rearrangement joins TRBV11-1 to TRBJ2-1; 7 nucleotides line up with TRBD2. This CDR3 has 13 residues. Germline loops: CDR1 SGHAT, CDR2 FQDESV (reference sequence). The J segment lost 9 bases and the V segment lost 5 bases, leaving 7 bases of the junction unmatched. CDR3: CASSPQGLIEQFF. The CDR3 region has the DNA TGTGCCAGCAGCCCCCAGGGACTAATTGAGCAGTTCTTC.

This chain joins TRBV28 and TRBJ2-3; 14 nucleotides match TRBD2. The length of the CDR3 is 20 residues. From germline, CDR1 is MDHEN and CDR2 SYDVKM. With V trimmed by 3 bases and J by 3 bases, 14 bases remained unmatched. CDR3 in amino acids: CASSFLGTSGSGLGTDTQYF. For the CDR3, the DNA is TGTGCCAGCAGTTTCCTCGGGACTAGCGGGAGTGGTTTAGGAACAGATACGCAGTATTTT.

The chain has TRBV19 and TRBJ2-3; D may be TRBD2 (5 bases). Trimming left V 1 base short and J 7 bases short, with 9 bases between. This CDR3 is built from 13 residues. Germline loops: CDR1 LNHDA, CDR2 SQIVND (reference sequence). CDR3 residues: CASSIARENTQYF. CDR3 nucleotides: TGTGCCAGTAGTATAGCGAGGGAAAATACGCAGTATTTT.

The CDR3 DNA reads TGCGCCAGCAGCCAAGCGCGGACAGGCTACAATGAGCAGTTCTTC. Translating gives CASSQARTGYNEQFF. The chain combines TRBV4-1 with TRBJ2-1; 7 bases fit TRBD1. Per the germline V gene, CDR1 is MGHRA and CDR2 is YSYEKL. Trimming cost V 1 base and J 3 bases; bases outside gene matches: 3. The CDR3 has 15 amino acids.